The TCR beta chain under discussion was sequenced for a study of T cells in Graves' hyperthyroidism and ophthalmopathy. Overall study context: Peripheral blood was acquired at first diagnosis, ahead of any therapy whatsoever.

The investigators amplified TCR beta CDR3 regions from RNA transcripts. The HTBI set primed first-round TCR CDR3 RT-PCR. One entry per CDR3 protein, called by TCRdb with MiXCR from the multiplex PCR reads. This sample has approximately 400,000 distinct CDR3 sequences, with about 15% found just once. Study-level results: From stable hyperthyroidism, ophthalmopathy was separated by a 13 V-J model. Most clonotypes expanded in the thyroid (above 0.001) were also present in blood.

A note on this clonotype: Its target is unknown.

The CDR3 spans 15 residues. Germline V gene lookup returns CDR1 MGHRA and CDR2 YSYEKL. V dropped 1 base and J dropped 5 bases, with 14 bases sitting between them. The V and J genes are TRBV4-1 and TRBJ1-2; the D gene is possibly TRBD1 (5 bases). This receptor was obtained from a young woman with Graves' hyperthyroidism. The sequenced sample was blood. CDR3 nucleotides: TGCGCCAGCAGCCAAGTTGGCAGGGTAGAGTATGGCTACACCTTC. The encoded protein is CASSQVGRVEYGYTF.